Presented here are 24 T cell receptor beta chains from one specimen sequenced in a study of metastatic and nonmetastatic thyroid tumors. Among the patients, none had received any treatment before thyroid surgery. With MiXCR, TCRdb reprocessed the PCR reads. This table has roughly 25,000 clones, roughly 12% appearing once. The sequenced sample was blood. These receptors were taken from a female donor with papillary thyroid cancer or a benign thyroid nodule (not recorded which). Some clones in this sample may be carry-over from other donors' samples.

The gene calls are TRBV20-1 and TRBJ2-5; D gene ambiguous. Trimming took 7 bases from V and 2 from J, leaving 8 bases between them. The CDR3 is made up of 11 amino acids. Germline V CDR1 and CDR2: DFQATT, SNEGSKA (reference sequence). The DNA of the CDR3 is TGCAGTGTCGGTCCGCAAGAGACCCAGTACTTC. This translates into CSVGPQETQYF.

This clone is judged medium-sized (0.01 to 0.1%). The chain employs TRBV27 and TRBJ2-7; the D gene is possibly TRBD2 (5 bases). The germline gives CDR1 MNHEY, CDR2 SMNVEV (reference sequence). CDR3 length equals 14 residues. V shed 6 bases and J shed 2 bases, with 14 bases lying between them. The CDR3 nucleotides are TGTGCCAGCAGAGGCGGCCACGGGACCTACGAGCAGTACTTC. This sequence encodes CASRGGHGTYEQYF.

This clone was found many times. This sequence joins TRBV10-3 and TRBJ2-5, with D possibly TRBD1 on 6 matching bases. Trimming shortened V by 0 bases and J by 2 bases, and 7 bases separated the two germline ends. The CDR3 runs to 14 residues. Looked up from germline, CDR1 is ENHRY and CDR2 is SYGVKD. This CDR3 reads CAISESGQQETQYF. Written as DNA, the CDR3 is TGTGCCATCAGTGAGTCGGGACAACAAGAGACCCAGTACTTC.

This clone was picked up many times. This chain links TRBV2 with TRBJ2-4, with 11 bases that match TRBD1. With 7 bases clipped from V and 1 base from J, the junction kept 3 bases outside the gene matches. Germline lookup yields CDR1 SNHLY and CDR2 FYNNEI. This CDR3 comprises 15 residues. CDR3 bases: TGTGCCAGCAACAGGGACAGGGGGGCCAAAAACATTCAGTACTTC. It translates to CASNRDRGAKNIQYF.

This clone was found many times. J is TRBJ2-1 and V is TRBV20-1, with 11 bases identical to TRBD2. The CDR3 has 15 residues. From germline, CDR1 is DFQATT and CDR2 SNEGSKA (reference sequence). V lost 3 bases and J lost 7; bases outside the gene matches: 8. The CDR3, as DNA: TGCAGTGCTAGCGACTTAGCGGGAGGGGGGAATGAGCAGTTCTTC. It translates to CSASDLAGGGNEQFF.

This clone occurred many times. The rearrangement links TRBV6-1 to TRBJ2-5; no clear D gene. Germline lookup yields CDR1 MNHNS and CDR2 SASEGT. V was pared by 5 bases and J by 1 base, with 5 bases between. This CDR3 is 12 amino acids long. CDR3 amino acids: CASSSGQETQYF. DNA of the CDR3: TGTGCCAGCAGTTCCGGCCAAGAGACCCAGTACTTC.

This clone has at least ten counts. At the DNA level, this CDR3 is encoded by other sequences in the same sample as well. The rearrangement links TRBV2 to TRBJ2-1, with D hard to call. Trimming left V 4 bases short and J 4 bases short, with 14 bases between. Germline-derived CDR1 and CDR2 are SNHLY and FYNNEI. The CDR3 is 15 amino acids. The CDR3 nucleotides read TGTGCCAGCAGTGCAAACCCCAACCCGTACAATGAGCAGTTCTTC. Translated: CASSANPNPYNEQFF.

This clone has ten or more counts. The gene calls are TRBV4-1 and TRBJ1-1; 12 nucleotides align to TRBD1. CDR1 and CDR2 from the germline V gene are MGHRA and YSYEKL. The CDR3 is 17 amino acids. V was pared by 3 bases and J by 7 bases, with 12 bases of the junction left unmatched. CDR3 residues: CASSHDPLGQGAGEAFF. CDR3 nucleotide sequence: TGCGCCAGCAGCCACGACCCTTTGGGACAGGGGGCAGGTGAAGCTTTCTTT.

The sample holds many counts of this clone. The V and J genes are TRBV6-1 and TRBJ2-3; D remains ambiguous. V dropped 6 bases and J dropped 6 bases, with 10 bases sitting between them. CDR1 and CDR2 from the germline V gene are MNHNS and SASEGT. The CDR3 is 12 residues long. This chain's CDR3 is CASSRKRDTQYF. CDR3 DNA: TGTGCCAGCAGCCGAAAGAGGGATACGCAGTATTTT.

This clone was detected many times. This may arise from a read error, as a much more abundant clone is one base away. The chain carries TRBV11-3 and TRBJ2-1; 8 positions agree with TRBD2. Unmatched junction bases numbered 8, after V lost 5 bases and J lost 5 bases. The CDR3 length is 15 residues. CDR1 and CDR2 from the germline V gene are SGHNT and YENEEA. CDR3 sequence reads: CASSPGRAGDNEQFF. For the CDR3, the DNA is TGTGCCAGCAGCCCGGGACGAGCGGGGGACAATGAGCAGTTCTTC.

This clone appeared a few times. V usage is TRBV2 and J usage is TRBJ2-3; the D is unclear. V lost 9 bases and J lost 2, with 12 bases in between. Germline-derived CDR1 and CDR2 are SNHLY and FYNNEI. The CDR3 extends over 13 amino acids. CDR3 sequence: CARGPYYTDTQYF. In DNA form, the CDR3 reads TGTGCCAGAGGACCCTACTACACAGATACGCAGTATTTT. The full variable domain, with the rest looked up from reference TRBV2 and TRBJ2-3, is EPEVTQTPSHQVTQMGQEVILRCVPISNHLYFYWYRQILGQKVEFLVSFYNNEISEKSEIFDDQFSVERPDGSNFTLKIRSTKLEDSAMYFCARGPYYTDTQYFGPGTRLTVL.

This clone was found many times. The chain is built from TRBV7-9 and TRBJ2-2; D tentatively fits TRBD1 or TRBD2 (5 bases each). The CDR3 sequence is 12 residues long. In germline, CDR1 is SEHNR, CDR2 FQNEAQ (reference sequence). V gave up 5 bases and J gave up 8 bases, with 9 bases separating them. The CDR3 spells CASSGGLGELFF. CDR3 bases: TGTGCCAGCAGCGGGGGTTTAGGGGAGCTGTTTTTT.

This clone was found many times. This sequence joins TRBV15 and TRBJ2-5; D could derive from TRBD1 or TRBD2 (6 bases each). CDR1 is LNHNV and CDR2 is YYDKDF in the germline V gene (reference sequence). Trimming cost V 1 base and J 5 bases, with 17 bases left between them. This CDR3 is built from 16 residues. The CDR3 region has the DNA TGTGCCACCAGCAGAGGGGGGGACATAGCGGCGGAGACCCAGTACTTC. Translating it yields CATSRGGDIAAETQYF. Combining the CDR3 with reference TRBV15 and TRBJ2-5 gives the whole variable domain DAMVIQNPRYQVTQFGKPVTLSCSQTLNHNVMYWYQQKSSQAPKLLFHYYDKDFNNEADTPDNFQSRRPNTSFCFLDIRSPGLGDTAMYLCATSRGGDIAAETQYFGPGTRLLVL.

By share, this clone counts as medium-sized. One end of the junction fails to match germline, which may point to a read error. The chain links TRBV3-1 to TRBJ2-7; TRBD2 might be the D (5 bases). Germline V gives CDR1 LGHDT, CDR2 YNNKEL (reference sequence). CDR3 size: 12 residues. The CDR3 sequence is CASSQEGRLTCF. The CDR3 nucleotides are TGTGCCAGCAGCCAAGAGGGTCGACTAACCTGCTTC.

The chain uses TRBV18 and TRBJ2-2; D is unresolved. Germline V gene sequence: CDR1 KGHSH, CDR2 LQKENI. CDR3 size: 14 residues. Trimming cost V 2 bases and J 4 bases, with 8 bases left between them. In nucleotides, the CDR3 is TGTGCCAGCTCACCATTTACGGGCACCGGGGAGCTGTTTTTT. Residues: CASSPFTGTGELFF.

The chain has TRBV30 and TRBJ2-2, with D maybe TRBD2 (6 bases). Trimming stripped 5 bases from V and 7 bases from J, with 8 bases between. Germline CDR1 is GTSNPN and CDR2 is SVGIG (reference sequence). The CDR3 is made up of 11 amino acids. The CDR3 is CAWGGFGELFF. The CDR3 DNA is TGTGCCTGGGGAGGGTTCGGGGAGCTGTTTTTT.

This clone was seen a few times. A much larger clone sits a single nucleotide away, making a read error possible. The same CDR3 can be traced to other DNA sequences in this sample. The J gene is TRBJ2-7, the V gene TRBV28; tentatively, D is TRBD1 or TRBD2 (5 bases each). The CDR3 runs to 14 residues. Germline values: CDR1 MDHEN, CDR2 SYDVKM. The CDR3 loop reads CASSSGDLSCEQYF. CDR3 nucleotides: TGTGCCAGCTCGAGTGGGGACCTCTCCTGCGAGCAGTACTTC. Together with reference TRBV28 and TRBJ2-7, the CDR3 gives the full variable domain: DVKVTQSSRYLVKRTGEKVFLECVQDMDHENMFWYRQDPGLGLRLIYFSYDVKMKEKGDIPEGYSVSREKKERFSLILESASTNQTSMYLCASSSGDLSCEQYFGPGTRLTVT.

This clone was seen repeatedly, ten times or more. V usage is TRBV2 and J usage is TRBJ1-2; D is uncertain. CDR3 length equals 12 residues. Per the germline V gene, CDR1 is SNHLY and CDR2 is FYNNEI. Trimming took 3 bases from V and 3 from J, leaving 5 bases between them. The CDR3: CASSEVDYGYTF. The CDR3 DNA reads as TGTGCCAGCAGTGAGGTAGACTATGGCTACACCTTC. Full variable domain (outside the CDR3, taken from reference TRBV2 and TRBJ1-2): EPEVTQTPSHQVTQMGQEVILRCVPISNHLYFYWYRQILGQKVEFLVSFYNNEISEKSEIFDDQFSVERPDGSNFTLKIRSTKLEDSAMYFCASSEVDYGYTFGSGTRLTVV.

At least ten counts were recorded for this clone. A read error may produce the germline difference seen at one junction end. This chain uses TRBV4-1 with TRBJ1-1; no firm D call. The CDR3 contains 13 residues. The germline V gene has CDR1 MGHRA and CDR2 YSYEKL. CDR3: CANSQDADTEAFF. CDR3 in DNA: TGCGCCAACAGCCAAGACGCGGACACTGAAGCTTTCTTT.

This clone was picked up a small number of times. The junction departs from the called germline gene at one end, perhaps through a read error. The chain employs TRBV19 and TRBJ2-1, with 9 bases aligning to TRBD2. CDR3 length equals 14 residues. Germline assignment: CDR1 LNHDA and CDR2 SQIVND (reference sequence). The CDR3 DNA sequence: TGTGTCAGTATAGGCGGGAGGGCGGGGGGTGAGCAGTTCTTC. Translated: CVSIGGRAGGEQFF.

This clone was recorded a few times. The rearrangement uses TRBV27 and TRBJ1-2; D perhaps matches TRBD1 (5 bases). Trimming pared 4 bases from V and 2 bases from J, leaving 14 bases between. CDR1 and CDR2 (germline): MNHEY, SMNVEV (reference sequence). The CDR3 consists of 15 residues. CDR3 sequence: CASSSLMTENYGYTF. CDR3 DNA sequence: TGTGCCAGCAGTTCGTTAATGACAGAAAACTATGGCTACACCTTC.

In this sample, this clone is medium-sized. The J gene is TRBJ2-7, the V gene TRBV30, with D possibly TRBD2 on 6 matching bases. Trimming stripped 5 bases from V and 2 bases from J, with 13 bases between. Germline CDR1 and CDR2: GTSNPN and SVGIG (reference sequence). This CDR3 has 13 residues. This chain's CDR3 is CAWQAGRAYEQYF. The CDR3 coding sequence is TGTGCCTGGCAAGCCGGGAGAGCCTACGAGCAGTACTTC.

This clone was seen at least ten times. V gene TRBV20-1 combines with J gene TRBJ2-7, with TRBD1 identical over 12 bases. J was trimmed by 0 bases and V by 3 bases; bases with no gene match: 12. This CDR3 is built from 18 residues. Germline CDR1 and CDR2: DFQATT and SNEGSKA (reference sequence). CDR3 in DNA: TGCAGTGCTAGGGTCCCCCCGGGACAGGGGGCATACTCCTACGAGCAGTACTTC. This sequence encodes CSARVPPGQGAYSYEQYF.

This clone is medium-sized within its sample. J is TRBJ1-1 and V is TRBV6-1; no firm D call. The CDR3 is 15 residues long. V lost 0 bases, J lost 3 bases, and 11 bases lay in between. Germline V gene data show CDR1 as MNHNS and CDR2 as SASEGT. CDR3 in DNA: TGTGCCAGCAGTGAAGCATCGGAAACTTACACTGAAGCTTTCTTT. It yields the protein CASSEASETYTEAFF.